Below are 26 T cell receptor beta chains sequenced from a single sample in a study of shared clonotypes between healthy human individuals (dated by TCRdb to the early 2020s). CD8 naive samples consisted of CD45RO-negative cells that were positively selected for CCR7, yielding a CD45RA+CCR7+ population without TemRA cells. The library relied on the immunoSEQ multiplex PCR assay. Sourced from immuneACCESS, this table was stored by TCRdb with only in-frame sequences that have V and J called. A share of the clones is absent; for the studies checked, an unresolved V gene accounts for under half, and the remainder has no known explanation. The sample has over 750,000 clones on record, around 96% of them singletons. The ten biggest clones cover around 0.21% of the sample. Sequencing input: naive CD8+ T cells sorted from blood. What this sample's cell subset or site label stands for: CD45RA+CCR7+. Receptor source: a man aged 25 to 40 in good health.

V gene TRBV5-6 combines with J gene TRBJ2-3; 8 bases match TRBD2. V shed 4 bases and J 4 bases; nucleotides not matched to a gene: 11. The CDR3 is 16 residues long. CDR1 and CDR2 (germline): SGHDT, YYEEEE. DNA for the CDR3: TGTGCCAGCAGCAGTCCCTTATCGGGGGGGGCAGATACGCAGTATTTT. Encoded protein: CASSSPLSGGADTQYF.

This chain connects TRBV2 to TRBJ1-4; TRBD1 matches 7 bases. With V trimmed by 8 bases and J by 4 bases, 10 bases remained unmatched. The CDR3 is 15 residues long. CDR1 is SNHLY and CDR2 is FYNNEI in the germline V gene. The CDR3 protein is CASVDDRDYNEKLFF. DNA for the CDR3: TGTGCCAGCGTAGATGACAGGGATTATAATGAAAAACTGTTTTTT.

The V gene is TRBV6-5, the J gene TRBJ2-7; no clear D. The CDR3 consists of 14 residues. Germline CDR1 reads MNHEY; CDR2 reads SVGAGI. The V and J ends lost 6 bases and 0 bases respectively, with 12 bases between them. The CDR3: CASSPRLDSYEQYF. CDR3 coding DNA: TGTGCCAGCAGCCCTCGGCTAGACTCCTACGAGCAGTACTTC.

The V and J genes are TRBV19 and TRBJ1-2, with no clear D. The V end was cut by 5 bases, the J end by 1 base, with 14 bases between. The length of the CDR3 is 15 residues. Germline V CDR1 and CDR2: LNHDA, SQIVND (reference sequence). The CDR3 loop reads CASSPPRALNYGYTF. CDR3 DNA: TGTGCCAGTAGTCCTCCCCGGGCTCTTAACTATGGCTACACCTTC.

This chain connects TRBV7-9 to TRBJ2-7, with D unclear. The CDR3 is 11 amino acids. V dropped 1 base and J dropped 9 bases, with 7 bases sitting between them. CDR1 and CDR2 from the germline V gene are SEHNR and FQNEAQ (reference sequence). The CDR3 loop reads CASSLEAGQYF. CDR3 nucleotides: TGTGCCAGCAGCTTAGAGGCAGGGCAGTACTTC.

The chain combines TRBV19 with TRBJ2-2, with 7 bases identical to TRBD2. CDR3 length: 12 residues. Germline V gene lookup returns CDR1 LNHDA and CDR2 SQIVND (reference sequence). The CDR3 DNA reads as TGTGATTCGACTAGCTATATCGGGGAGCTGTTTTTT. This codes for CDSTSYIGELFF.

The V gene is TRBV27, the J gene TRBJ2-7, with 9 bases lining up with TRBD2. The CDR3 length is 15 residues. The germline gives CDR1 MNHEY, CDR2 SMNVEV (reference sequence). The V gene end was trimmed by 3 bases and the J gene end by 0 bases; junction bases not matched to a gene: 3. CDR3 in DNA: TGTGCCAGCAGTTTTAGCGGGAGTAACTCCTACGAGCAGTACTTC. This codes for CASSFSGSNSYEQYF.

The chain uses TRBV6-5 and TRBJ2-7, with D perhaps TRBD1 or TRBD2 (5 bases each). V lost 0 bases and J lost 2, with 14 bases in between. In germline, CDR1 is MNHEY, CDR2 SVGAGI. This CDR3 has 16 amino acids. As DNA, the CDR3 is TGTGCCAGCAGTTACTCGAAAGGGGACCACCCCTACGAGCAGTACTTC. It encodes CASSYSKGDHPYEQYF.

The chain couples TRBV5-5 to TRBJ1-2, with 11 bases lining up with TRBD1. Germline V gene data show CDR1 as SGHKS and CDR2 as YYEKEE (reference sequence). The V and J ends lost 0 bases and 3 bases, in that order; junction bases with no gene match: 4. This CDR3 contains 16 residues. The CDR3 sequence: CASSLEGQGVYYGYTF. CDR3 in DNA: TGTGCCAGCAGCTTGGAGGGACAGGGGGTATACTATGGCTACACCTTC.

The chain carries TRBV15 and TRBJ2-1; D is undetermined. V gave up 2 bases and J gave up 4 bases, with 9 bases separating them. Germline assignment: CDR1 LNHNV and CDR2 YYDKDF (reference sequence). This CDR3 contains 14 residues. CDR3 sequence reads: CATSRPLEYNEQFF. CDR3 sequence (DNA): TGTGCCACCAGCAGACCTCTTGAGTACAATGAGCAGTTCTTC.

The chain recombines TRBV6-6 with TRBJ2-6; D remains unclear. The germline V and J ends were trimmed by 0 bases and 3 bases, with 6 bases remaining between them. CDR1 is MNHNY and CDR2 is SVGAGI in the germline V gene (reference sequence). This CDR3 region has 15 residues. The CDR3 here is CASSYSGFGANVLTF. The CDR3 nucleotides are TGTGCCAGCAGTTACTCGGGATTTGGGGCCAACGTCCTGACTTTC.

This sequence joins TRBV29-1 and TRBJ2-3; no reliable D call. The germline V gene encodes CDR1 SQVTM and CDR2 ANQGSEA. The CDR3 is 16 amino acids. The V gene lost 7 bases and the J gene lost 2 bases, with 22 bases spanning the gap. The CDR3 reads CSARYAPAHNTDTQYF. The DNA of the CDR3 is TGCAGCGCCCGATATGCGCCGGCCCACAACACAGATACGCAGTATTTT.

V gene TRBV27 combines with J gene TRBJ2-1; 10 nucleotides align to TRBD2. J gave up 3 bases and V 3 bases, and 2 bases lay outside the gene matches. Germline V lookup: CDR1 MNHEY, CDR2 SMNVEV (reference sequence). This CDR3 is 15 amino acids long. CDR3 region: CASSFGLADYNEQFF. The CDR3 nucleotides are TGTGCCAGCAGTTTCGGACTAGCGGACTACAATGAGCAGTTCTTC.

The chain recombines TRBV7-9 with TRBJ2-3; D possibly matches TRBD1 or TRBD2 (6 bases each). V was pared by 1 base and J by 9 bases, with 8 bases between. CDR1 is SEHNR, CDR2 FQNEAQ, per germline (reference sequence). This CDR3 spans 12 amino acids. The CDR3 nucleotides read TGTGCCAGCAGCTTAGGGGGGGCAACGCAGTATTTT. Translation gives CASSLGGATQYF.

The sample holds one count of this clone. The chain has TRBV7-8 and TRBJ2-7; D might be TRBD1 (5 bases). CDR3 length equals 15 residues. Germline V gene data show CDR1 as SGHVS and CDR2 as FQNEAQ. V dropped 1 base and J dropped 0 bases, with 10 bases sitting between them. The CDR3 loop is CASSLEQASSYEQYF. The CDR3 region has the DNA TGTGCCAGCAGCTTAGAACAGGCGAGCTCCTACGAGCAGTACTTC.

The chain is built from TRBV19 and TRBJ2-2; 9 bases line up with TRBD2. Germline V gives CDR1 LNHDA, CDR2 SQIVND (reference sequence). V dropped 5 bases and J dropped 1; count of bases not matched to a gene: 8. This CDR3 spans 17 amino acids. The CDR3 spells CASSETGTSWNTGELFF. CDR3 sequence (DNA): TGTGCCAGTAGTGAAACCGGGACTAGCTGGAACACCGGGGAGCTGTTTTTT.

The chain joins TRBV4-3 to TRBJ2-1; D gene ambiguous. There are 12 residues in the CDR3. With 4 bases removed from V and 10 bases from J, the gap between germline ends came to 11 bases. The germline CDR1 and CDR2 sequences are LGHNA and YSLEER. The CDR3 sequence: CASSRGAREQFF. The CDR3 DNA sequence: TGCGCCAGCAGCCGGGGTGCACGGGAGCAGTTCTTC.

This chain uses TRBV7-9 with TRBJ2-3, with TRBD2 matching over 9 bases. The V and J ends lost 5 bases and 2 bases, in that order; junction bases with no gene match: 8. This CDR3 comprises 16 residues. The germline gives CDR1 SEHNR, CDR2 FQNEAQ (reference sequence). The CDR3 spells CASSTRTSDYTDTQYF. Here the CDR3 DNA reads TGTGCCAGCAGCACCCGGACTAGCGACTACACAGATACGCAGTATTTT.

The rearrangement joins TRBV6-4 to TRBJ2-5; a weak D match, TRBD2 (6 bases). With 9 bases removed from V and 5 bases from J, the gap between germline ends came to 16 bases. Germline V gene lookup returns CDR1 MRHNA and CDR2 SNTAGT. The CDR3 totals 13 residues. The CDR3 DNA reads TGTGCCAGTACGGGAGAGGTAGGGGAGACCCAGTACTTC. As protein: CASTGEVGETQYF.

The CDR3 nucleotides read TGTGCCAGCACACAGGGGTACGAGCAGTACTTC. As protein: CASTQGYEQYF. The chain joins TRBV27 to TRBJ2-7; 7 nucleotides align to TRBD1. The CDR3 has 11 amino acids. V trimming: 7 bases; J trimming: 4 bases; junction bases outside the gene matches: 1. Germline CDR1 MNHEY, CDR2 SMNVEV (reference sequence).

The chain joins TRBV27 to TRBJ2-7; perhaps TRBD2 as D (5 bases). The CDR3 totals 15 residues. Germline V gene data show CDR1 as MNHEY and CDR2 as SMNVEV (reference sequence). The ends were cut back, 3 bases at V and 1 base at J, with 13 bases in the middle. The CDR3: CASSFLGVGSYEQYF. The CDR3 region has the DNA TGTGCCAGCAGTTTTCTCGGGGTTGGGTCCTACGAGCAGTACTTC.

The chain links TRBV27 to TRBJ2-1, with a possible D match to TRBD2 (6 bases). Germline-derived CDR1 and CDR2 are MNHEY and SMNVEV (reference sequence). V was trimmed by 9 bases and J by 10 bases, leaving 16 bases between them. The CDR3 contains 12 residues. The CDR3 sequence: CASASVAGEQFF. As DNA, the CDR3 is TGTGCCAGTGCCTCGGTGGCGGGAGAGCAGTTCTTC.

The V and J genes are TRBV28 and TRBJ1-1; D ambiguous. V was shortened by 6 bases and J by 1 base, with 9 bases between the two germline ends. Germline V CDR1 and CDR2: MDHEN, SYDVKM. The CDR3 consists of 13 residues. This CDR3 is CASSQERNTEAFF. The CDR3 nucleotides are TGTGCCAGCAGCCAGGAAAGGAACACTGAAGCTTTCTTT.

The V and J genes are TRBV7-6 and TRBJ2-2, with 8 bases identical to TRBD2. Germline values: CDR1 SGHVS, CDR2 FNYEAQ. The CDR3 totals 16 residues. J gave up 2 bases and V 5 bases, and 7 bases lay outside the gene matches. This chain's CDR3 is CASSGPGGLNTGELFF. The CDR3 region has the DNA TGTGCCAGCAGCGGGCCGGGAGGGTTAAACACCGGGGAGCTGTTTTTT.

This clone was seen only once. The DNA of the CDR3 is TGTGCCAGCAGTCTCTTCGGAGGCAATCAGCCCCAGCATTTT. Its translation: CASSLFGGNQPQHF. The chain links TRBV6-1 to TRBJ1-5, with D uncertain. Germline V gene sequence: CDR1 MNHNS, CDR2 SASEGT. CDR3 length: 14 residues. V lost 5 bases and J 2 bases, leaving 10 bases between the germline ends.

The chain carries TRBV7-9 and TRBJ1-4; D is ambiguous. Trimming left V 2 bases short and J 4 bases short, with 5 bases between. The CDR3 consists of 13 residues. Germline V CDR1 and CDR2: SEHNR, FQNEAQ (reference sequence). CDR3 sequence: CASSLSDNEKLFF. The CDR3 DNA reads TGTGCCAGCAGCTTATCTGATAATGAAAAACTGTTTTTT.